The rows below give T cell receptor beta chains drawn from one sample of a study of CD8 T cells in ankylosing spondylitis. TCRdb re-called the 5' RACE reads through MiXCR, storing one row per CDR3 protein. The sample has 200,000 to 300,000 distinct CDR3 sequences, about 10% seen once; the top ten hold about 3%. Sequenced input: blood, either unsorted or a sorted T cell fraction (not recorded which). The receptors were sampled from a male donor with ankylosing spondylitis or in good health (not recorded which). Both conserved end residues are part of each CDR3. A D gene is named only where the DNA matches it firmly. Where a row states a size, it is once, few, many or the class of an expanded clone; other rows omit it.

j_gene	d_gene	v_gene	abundance	CDR3nt	CDR3aa
TRBJ1-5	-	TRBV7-2	many	TGTGCCAGCAGCTTAGTATTGGGGGGAAATCAGCCCCAGCATTTT	CASSLVLGGNQPQHF
TRBJ1-2	-	TRBV12-3/TRBV12-4	-	TGTGCCAGCAGTCAAATCAGGACTCCCACCTATGGCTACACCTTC	CASSQIRTPTYGYTF
TRBJ2-7	-	TRBV20-1	many	TGCAGTGCTGACGGACCCTCCAAGGCCTACGAGCAGTACTTC	CSADGPSKAYEQYF
TRBJ1-1	TRBD1	TRBV15	few	TGTGCCACCAGCAGAGATCACAGGGGGAACACTGAAGCTTTCTTT	CATSRDHRGNTEAFF
TRBJ2-3	-	TRBV5-1	-	TGCGCCAGCAGCACTTCGGGGGTTTCTGGGCCAGATACGCAGTATTTT	CASSTSGVSGPDTQYF
TRBJ2-1	-	TRBV21-1	many	TGTGCCAGCAGCAAAGGTAAAGGGGGTCAGAATGAGCAGTTCTTC	CASSKGKGGQNEQFF
TRBJ2-5	TRBD1	TRBV30	many	TGTGCCCTATATGGACAGGTCCAAGAGACCCAGTACTTC	CALYGQVQETQYF
TRBJ2-6	TRBD2	TRBV5-1	many	TGCGCCAGCAGCTCCGGGGAGGGTTCAAGTAGAGGAGCCAACGTCCTGACTTTC	CASSSGEGSSRGANVLTF
TRBJ2-2	-	TRBV7-2	many	TGTGCCAGCAGCTTAGAACGAGCGCTCCCCACCGGGGAGCTGTTTTTT	CASSLERALPTGELFF
TRBJ1-1	-	TRBV4-2	few	TGTGCCAGCAGCCAAGACGGCGGGCTCATGAACACTGAAGCTTTCTTT	CASSQDGGLMNTEAFF
TRBJ2-5	TRBD1	TRBV7-2	many	TGTGCCTCCACCGAACAGGGGCGAGGAGAGACCCAGTACTTC	CASTEQGRGETQYF
TRBJ1-5	-	TRBV7-2	many	TGTGCCAGCAGCTTAGGACGGAGCAATCAGCCCCAGCATTTT	CASSLGRSNQPQHF
TRBJ2-2	-	TRBV12-3/TRBV12-4	many	TGTGCTTTGGACTCCTGGAGCACCGGGGAGCTGTTTTTT	CALDSWSTGELFF
TRBJ1-1	-	TRBV5-1	many	TGCGCCAGCAGCCCTGGGACTGAAACTGAAGCTTTCTTT	CASSPGTETEAFF
TRBJ2-3	-	TRBV6-5	many	TGTGCCAGCAGTCCCTTGTACGGGGGCACAGATACGCAGTATTTT	CASSPLYGGTDTQYF
TRBJ1-5	TRBD1	TRBV20-1	many	TGCAGTGCGCTGGGACAGGGGCGAAATCAGCCCCAGCATTTT	CSALGQGRNQPQHF
TRBJ2-2	-	TRBV3-1	many	TGTGCCAGCAGGCGGGACTTGGGCACCGGGGAGCTGTTTTTT	CASRRDLGTGELFF
TRBJ2-1	TRBD2	TRBV7-8	many	TGTGCCAGCAGCCCACGGACTAGCGCAAACAATGAGCAGTTCTTC	CASSPRTSANNEQFF
TRBJ1-2	-	TRBV20-1	many	TGCAGTGCTAGAGATCGAAGCCTTGGGCGCTATGGCTACACCTTC	CSARDRSLGRYGYTF
TRBJ1-5	-	TRBV5-6	many	TGTGCCAGCAGCTGGGGGCAGCTAAGCAATCAGCCCCAGCATTTT	CASSWGQLSNQPQHF
TRBJ1-4	-	TRBV29-1	few	TGCAGCGTTGGACCTTTAGAAAAACTGTTTTTT	CSVGPLEKLFF
TRBJ1-1	-	TRBV7-9	many	TGTGCCAGCAGCTTAGTGAGTACTGAAGCTTTCTTT	CASSLVSTEAFF
TRBJ2-1	-	TRBV20-1	many	TGCAGTGCTAGAGGGGGGCGGGCTTACAATGAGCAGTTCTTC	CSARGGRAYNEQFF
TRBJ2-1	-	TRBV14	many	TGTGCCAGCAGCCAATCTTCCGGGGGCCGCTGGGAGCAGTTCTTC	CASSQSSGGRWEQFF
TRBJ1-1	-	TRBV20-1	many	TGCAGTGCTCGAACTACTGAAGCTTTCTTT	CSARTTEAFF
TRBJ2-5	-	TRBV9	-	TGTGCCAGCAGCGTAGGATCTAGCCCCTACGGGGAGACCCAGTACTTC	CASSVGSSPYGETQYF
TRBJ1-1	-	TRBV7-9	many	TGTGCCAGCAGTTTAGGGGAGAACACTGAAGCTTTCTTT	CASSLGENTEAFF
TRBJ1-2	-	TRBV11-2	many	TGTGCCAGCAGCTCCCCACGAACGGTCGCTAACTATGGCTACACCTTC	CASSSPRTVANYGYTF
TRBJ1-1	-	TRBV7-8	-	TGTGCCAGCAGCTTAGAGGGGTTGGTGAACACTGAAGCTTTCTTT	CASSLEGLVNTEAFF
TRBJ1-1	-	TRBV7-2	many	TGTGCCAGCAGCTTATACAGGGAAAACGAAGCTTTCTTT	CASSLYRENEAFF
TRBJ2-5	-	TRBV6-6	many	TGTGCCATCAAAGCCGGGGGTCAAGAGACCCAGTACTTC	CAIKAGGQETQYF
TRBJ2-7	TRBD2	TRBV6-5	many	TGTGCCAGCAGTTACCGGGGGGGATACGAGCAGTACTTC	CASSYRGGYEQYF
TRBJ2-1	TRBD2	TRBV11-2	many	TGTGCCAGCAGCTTAGATCCCGACGGGAGGACCTACAATGAGCAGTTCTTC	CASSLDPDGRTYNEQFF
TRBJ1-4	TRBD1	TRBV20-1	many	TGCAGTGCCCAGACAGGGATTAATGAAAAACTGTTTTTT	CSAQTGINEKLFF
TRBJ2-7	TRBD2	TRBV2	many	TGTGCCAGCAGTTTCCTTCCCCTAGCGGGAACTCTCTACGAGCAGTACTTC	CASSFLPLAGTLYEQYF